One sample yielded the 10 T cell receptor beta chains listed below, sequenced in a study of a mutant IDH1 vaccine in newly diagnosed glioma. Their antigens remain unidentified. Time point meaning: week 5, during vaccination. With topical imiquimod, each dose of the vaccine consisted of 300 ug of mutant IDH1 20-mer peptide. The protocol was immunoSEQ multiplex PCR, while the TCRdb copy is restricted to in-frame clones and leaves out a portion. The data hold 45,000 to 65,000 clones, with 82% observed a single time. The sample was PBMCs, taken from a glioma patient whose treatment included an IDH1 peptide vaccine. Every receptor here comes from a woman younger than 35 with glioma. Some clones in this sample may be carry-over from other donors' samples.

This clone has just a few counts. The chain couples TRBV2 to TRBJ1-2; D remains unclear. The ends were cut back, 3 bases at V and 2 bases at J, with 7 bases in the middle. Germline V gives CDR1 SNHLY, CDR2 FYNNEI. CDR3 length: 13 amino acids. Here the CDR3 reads CASSDGENYGYTF. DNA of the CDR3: TGTGCCAGCAGTGACGGGGAGAACTATGGCTACACCTTC.

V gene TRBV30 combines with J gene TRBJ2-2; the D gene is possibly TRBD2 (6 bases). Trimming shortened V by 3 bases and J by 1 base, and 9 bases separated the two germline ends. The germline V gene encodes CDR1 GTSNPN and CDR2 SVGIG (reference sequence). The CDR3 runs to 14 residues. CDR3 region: CAWRGGKNTGELFF. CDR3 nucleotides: TGTGCCTGGAGAGGAGGGAAGAACACCGGGGAGCTGTTTTTT.

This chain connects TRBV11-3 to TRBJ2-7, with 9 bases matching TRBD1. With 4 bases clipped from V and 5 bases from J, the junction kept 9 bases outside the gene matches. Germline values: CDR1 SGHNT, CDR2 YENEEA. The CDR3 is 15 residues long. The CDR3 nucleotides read TGTGCCAGCAGCTGGGCCCCCGGGACAGGGCACGAGCAGTACTTC. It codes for CASSWAPGTGHEQYF.

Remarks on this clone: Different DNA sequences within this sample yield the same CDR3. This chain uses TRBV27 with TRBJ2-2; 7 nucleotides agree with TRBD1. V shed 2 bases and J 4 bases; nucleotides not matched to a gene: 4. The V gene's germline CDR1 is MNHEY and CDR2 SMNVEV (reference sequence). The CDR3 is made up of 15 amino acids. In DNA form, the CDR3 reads TGTGCCAGCAGTTTAAGACAGGGCGGCACCGGGGAGCTGTTTTTT. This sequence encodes CASSLRQGGTGELFF.

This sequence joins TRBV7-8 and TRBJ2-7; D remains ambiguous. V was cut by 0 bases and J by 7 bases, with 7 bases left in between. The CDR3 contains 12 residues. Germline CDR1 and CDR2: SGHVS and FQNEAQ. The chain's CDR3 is CASSLAWQEQYF. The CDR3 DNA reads TGTGCCAGCAGCTTAGCATGGCAAGAGCAGTACTTC. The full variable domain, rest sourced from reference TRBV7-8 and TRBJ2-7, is GAGVSQSPRYKVAKRGQDVALRCDPISGHVSLFWYQQALGQGPEFLTYFQNEAQLDKSGLPSDRFFAERPEGSVSTLKIQRTQQEDSAVYLCASSLAWQEQYFGPGTRLTVT.

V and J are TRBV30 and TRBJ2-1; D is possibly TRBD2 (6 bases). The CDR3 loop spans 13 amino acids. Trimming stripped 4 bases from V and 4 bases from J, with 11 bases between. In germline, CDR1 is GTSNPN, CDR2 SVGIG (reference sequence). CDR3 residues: CAWTSDPYNEQFF. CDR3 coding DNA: TGTGCCTGGACTAGCGACCCTTACAATGAGCAGTTCTTC.

CDR3 in DNA: TGCGCCAGCAGCTCAATGGGGGGGGGCGAGCAGTACTTC. It yields the protein CASSSMGGGEQYF. V gene TRBV5-1 combines with J gene TRBJ2-7, with 7 positions matching TRBD2. The CDR3 runs 13 residues. The ends lost 3 bases at V and 6 bases at J; junction bases unmatched: 6. Per the germline V gene, CDR1 is SGHRS and CDR2 is YFSETQ.

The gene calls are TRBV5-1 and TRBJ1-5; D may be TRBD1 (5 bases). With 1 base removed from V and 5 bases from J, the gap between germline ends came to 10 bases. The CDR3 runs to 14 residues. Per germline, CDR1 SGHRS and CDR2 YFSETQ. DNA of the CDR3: TGCGCCAGCAGCTTGAGCCTGGGGGATCAGCCCCAGCATTTT. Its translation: CASSLSLGDQPQHF.

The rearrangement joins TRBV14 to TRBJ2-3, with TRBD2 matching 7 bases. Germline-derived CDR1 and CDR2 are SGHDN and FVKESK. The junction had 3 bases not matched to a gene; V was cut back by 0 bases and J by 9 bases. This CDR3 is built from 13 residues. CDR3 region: CASSQDWGGTQYF. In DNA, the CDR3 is TGTGCCAGCAGCCAAGATTGGGGGGGGACGCAGTATTTT.

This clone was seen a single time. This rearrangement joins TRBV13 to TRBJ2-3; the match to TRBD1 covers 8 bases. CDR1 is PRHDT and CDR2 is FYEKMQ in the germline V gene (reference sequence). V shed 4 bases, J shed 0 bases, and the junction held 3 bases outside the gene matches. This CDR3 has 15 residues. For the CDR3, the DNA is TGTGCCAGCAGCTCACAGGGGGGCAGCACAGATACGCAGTATTTT. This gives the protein CASSSQGGSTDTQYF.